Below are 30 T cell receptor beta chains sequenced from a single sample in a study of T-cell memory formation after mild COVID-19 (dated by TCRdb to the early 2020s). The protocol used for the library was 5' RACE. Reads for this sample came from an Illumina NovaSeq 6000. TCRdb reworked the public reads: Q25 trimming with fastp, MiXCR clone assembly, productive beta chains retained. CDR3 protein duplicates are merged, each entry listing the most common genes and DNA. The sample table contains fewer than 150,000 distinct CDR3 sequences; only one count was recorded for about 17% of them. About 5% of the sample belongs to the ten largest clones. Sequencing was done on a sample of PBMCs or a T cell subset sorted from them (not recorded which). All receptors come from a man between 18 and 29 years old who had mild COVID-19 (a few samples of this study predate the infection). The sample titles of this study are shuffled in the database, so cell type and time point are left out; the donor was told from shared clones.

The rearrangement links TRBV7-9 to TRBJ2-5; D is perhaps TRBD1 or TRBD2 (6 bases each). The V end lost 1 base, the J end lost 2 bases, and 20 bases lay between the germline ends. The CDR3 is 18 amino acids. The germline CDR1 and CDR2 sequences are SEHNR and FQNEAQ (reference sequence). The CDR3 region is CASSLVHGGPGGQETQYF. For the CDR3, the DNA is TGTGCCAGCAGCTTAGTTCATGGGGGGCCAGGAGGTCAAGAGACCCAGTACTTC.

The chain carries TRBV4-3 and TRBJ2-3; D may be TRBD1 (5 bases). The germline V gene has CDR1 LGHNA and CDR2 YSLEER. Trimming left V 0 bases short and J 5 bases short, with 6 bases between. The CDR3 runs 13 residues. The CDR3 DNA is TGCGCCAGCAGCCAAGAGCAGGGAGATACGCAGTATTTT. Encoded protein: CASSQEQGDTQYF.

V usage is TRBV15 and J usage is TRBJ2-1, with 8 bases fitting TRBD1. V trimming: 0 bases; J trimming: 6 bases; junction bases outside the gene matches: 7. Germline loops: CDR1 LNHNV, CDR2 YYDKDF (reference sequence). This CDR3 region has 16 residues. Written as DNA, the CDR3 is TGTGCCACCAGCAGAGAAGTGGGGCAGGGGGCCAATGAGCAGTTCTTC. The encoded protein is CATSREVGQGANEQFF.

V gene TRBV5-1 combines with J gene TRBJ2-1, with 11 bases lining up with TRBD2. The V gene's germline CDR1 is SGHRS and CDR2 YFSETQ. V dropped 4 bases and J dropped 6; count of bases not matched to a gene: 6. This CDR3 contains 15 residues. CDR3 region: CASSPTSGGFNEQFF. The CDR3 bases are TGCGCCAGCAGCCCTACTAGCGGGGGATTCAATGAGCAGTTCTTC.

This chain connects TRBV7-3 to TRBJ2-1; 8 bases fit TRBD2. The CDR3 sequence is 17 residues long. In germline, CDR1 is SGHTA, CDR2 FQGTGA. The junction had 9 bases not matched to a gene; V was cut back by 5 bases and J by 0 bases. CDR3 in amino acids: CASSPTSGGSSYNEQFF. For the CDR3, the DNA is TGTGCCAGCAGCCCAACTAGCGGCGGTAGCTCCTACAATGAGCAGTTCTTC.

This clonotype was detected only a few times. The chain employs TRBV7-9 and TRBJ1-1; a weak D match, TRBD1 (5 bases). Trimming removed 5 bases from V and 5 bases from J, with 6 bases in between. The germline V gene has CDR1 SEHNR and CDR2 FQNEAQ (reference sequence). The CDR3 extends over 11 amino acids. CDR3 loop: CASSGHTEAFF. CDR3 coding DNA: TGTGCCAGCAGCGGACATACTGAAGCTTTCTTT.

The rearrangement links TRBV7-2 to TRBJ1-2; a possible D gene is TRBD1 (6 bases). V was pared by 6 bases and J by 8 bases, with 19 bases between. The CDR3 length is 14 residues. Germline assignment: CDR1 SGHTA and CDR2 FQGNSA. CDR3 loop: CASRTGVGVVGYTF. The CDR3 nucleotides read TGTGCCAGCAGGACAGGAGTGGGGGTGGTGGGCTACACCTTC.

The chain uses TRBV20-1 and TRBJ1-2, with D possibly TRBD1 on 6 matching bases. The CDR3 length is 10 residues. Trimming shortened V by 4 bases and J by 6 bases, and 6 bases separated the two germline ends. Germline CDR1 reads DFQATT; CDR2 reads SNEGSKA (reference sequence). The CDR3 bases are TGCAGTGCTAAGGGGGATGGCTACACCTTC. Translated: CSAKGDGYTF.

This clonotype was seen a handful of times. V gene TRBV5-1 combines with J gene TRBJ2-5; D may be TRBD1 (6 bases). The CDR3 sequence is 14 residues long. The germline CDR1 and CDR2 sequences are SGHRS and YFSETQ. V was cut by 3 bases and J by 2 bases, with 11 bases left in between. CDR3: CASSSTTGQETQYF. The CDR3 coding sequence is TGCGCCAGCAGCTCCACGACAGGTCAAGAGACCCAGTACTTC.

This clonotype appeared a few times. CDR3 nucleotides: TGTGCCAGCAGCTTGGAGCCGGGGTACGAGGGCTACACCTTC. This codes for CASSLEPGYEGYTF. V usage is TRBV7-6 and J usage is TRBJ1-2; D unclear. The CDR3 has 14 residues. Germline-derived CDR1 and CDR2 are SGHVS and FNYEAQ. V lost 3 bases and J 8 bases, leaving 16 bases between the germline ends.

This clonotype was detected ten times or more. Written as DNA, the CDR3 is TGTGCCAGCAGCCAAGAGACCCAGTACTTC. Translation gives CASSQETQYF. This chain connects TRBV7-9 to TRBJ2-5; D unclear. Trimming cost V 5 bases and J 2 bases, with 0 bases left between them. CDR1 SEHNR and CDR2 FQNEAQ come from the germline V gene (reference sequence). CDR3 size: 10 residues.

The J gene is TRBJ2-3, the V gene TRBV24-1; D remains unclear. The CDR3 is made up of 13 amino acids. The V and J ends lost 4 bases and 4 bases respectively, with 8 bases between them. The germline V gene has CDR1 KGHDR and CDR2 SFDVKD. CDR3 residues: CATSDAASDTQYF. CDR3 sequence (DNA): TGTGCCACCAGTGACGCCGCGTCAGATACGCAGTATTTT.

This clonotype was seen only a few times. V is TRBV7-6 and J is TRBJ2-1, with TRBD1 as a possible D gene (5 bases). V was pared by 1 base and J by 4 bases, with 23 bases between. Germline CDR1 and CDR2: SGHVS and FNYEAQ. The CDR3 length is 19 residues. DNA for the CDR3: TGTGCCAGCAGCTTAGACCATGGCACAGGCCAGGCGGCGTACAATGAGCAGTTCTTC. Its protein product is CASSLDHGTGQAAYNEQFF.

This clonotype was detected a few times. CDR3 in amino acids: CASSLVGFQYF. The CDR3 nucleotides read TGCGCCAGCAGCTTGGTCGGGTTTCAGTACTTC. V and J are TRBV5-1 and TRBJ2-7, with unresolved D. Trimming cost V 0 bases and J 10 bases, with 8 bases left between them. The CDR3 runs to 11 residues. Germline assignment: CDR1 SGHRS and CDR2 YFSETQ.

This clonotype was seen only a few times. V usage is TRBV5-4 and J usage is TRBJ2-5; 7 bases align to TRBD2. The length of the CDR3 is 15 residues. V lost 4 bases to trimming and J lost 4 bases; unmatched junction nucleotides: 10. CDR1 is SGHNT, CDR2 YYREEE, per germline (reference sequence). The DNA of the CDR3 is TGTGCCAGCAGCGCCAAGCGGGGTGAAGGAGAGACCCAGTACTTC. Amino acids: CASSAKRGEGETQYF.

The chain employs TRBV7-9 and TRBJ1-1; no reliable D call. The CDR3 sequence is 14 residues long. Germline lookup yields CDR1 SEHNR and CDR2 FQNEAQ (reference sequence). Trimming stripped 4 bases from V and 1 base from J, with 10 bases between. The CDR3, as DNA: TGTGCCAGCAGCTCCCGGATGAGGAACACTGAAGCTTTCTTT. It translates to CASSSRMRNTEAFF. Filled out from reference TRBV7-9 and TRBJ1-1, the complete variable domain reads DTGVSQNPRHKITKRGQNVTFRCDPISEHNRLYWYRQTLGQGPEFLTYFQNEAQLEKSRLLSDRFSAERPKGSFSTLEIQRTEQGDSAMYLCASSSRMRNTEAFFGQGTRLTVV.

V is TRBV27 and J is TRBJ2-2; tentative D call: TRBD1 (6 bases). Germline CDR1 and CDR2: MNHEY and SMNVEV (reference sequence). Between the trimmed V and J ends, which lost 5 bases and 0 bases, there was a span of 13 bases. This CDR3 contains 16 residues. The CDR3 protein is CASSPARGANTGELFF. The CDR3 DNA reads TGTGCCAGCAGTCCGGCCAGGGGAGCGAACACCGGGGAGCTGTTTTTT.

J is TRBJ2-7 and V is TRBV7-2; D remains unclear. Germline-derived CDR1 and CDR2 are SGHTA and FQGNSA. The CDR3 has 15 residues. V lost 2 bases, J lost 5 bases, and 16 bases lay in between. CDR3 coding DNA: TGTGCCAGCAGCTTAATGGCCACTGCGGCCGACGAGCAGTACGTC. Translation: CASSLMATAADEQYV.

The chain combines TRBV4-2 with TRBJ2-3, with D unclear. Trimming shortened V by 1 base and J by 1 base, and 12 bases separated the two germline ends. This CDR3 region has 16 residues. CDR1 is LGHNA and CDR2 is YNFKEQ in the germline V gene. The CDR3 sequence: CASSQVRLRGTDTQYF. DNA of the CDR3: TGTGCCAGCAGCCAAGTCCGACTTAGAGGCACAGATACGCAGTATTTT.

This clonotype appeared a few times. The rearrangement joins TRBV12-3 or TRBV12-4 to TRBJ2-3; D is tentatively TRBD1 or TRBD2 (5 bases each). With 6 bases removed from V and 4 bases from J, the gap between germline ends came to 23 bases. This CDR3 has 17 residues. CDR3 sequence reads: CASRRAGTPRWADTQYF. The CDR3 DNA is TGTGCCAGCAGGAGGGCCGGGACCCCACGGTGGGCAGATACGCAGTATTTT.

The rearrangement joins TRBV18 to TRBJ2-5, with a possible D match to TRBD1 (6 bases). The V gene lost 4 bases and the J gene lost 5 bases, with 11 bases spanning the gap. Germline CDR1 reads KGHSH; CDR2 reads LQKENI. There are 13 residues in the CDR3. The CDR3 DNA reads TGTGCCAGCTCACGTAACAGGGAGGAGACCCAGTACTTC. The encoded protein is CASSRNREETQYF.

This clonotype was recorded a few times. The gene calls are TRBV5-1 and TRBJ1-1; 9 bases are a match to TRBD1. From germline, CDR1 is SGHRS and CDR2 YFSETQ. Trimming took 4 bases from V and 5 from J; bases not matched to a gene: 6. CDR3 length equals 14 residues. The CDR3 loop is CASSPDRGTTEAFF. In nucleotides, the CDR3 is TGCGCCAGCAGCCCCGACAGGGGGACGACTGAAGCTTTCTTT.

This clonotype has more than one count but fewer than ten. V gene TRBV20-1 combines with J gene TRBJ2-1, with D possibly being TRBD2 (6 bases). V gave up 3 bases and J gave up 5 bases, with 11 bases separating them. Looked up from germline, CDR1 is DFQATT and CDR2 is SNEGSKA (reference sequence). The CDR3 extends over 13 amino acids. This CDR3 reads CSASGGPNNEQFF. DNA of the CDR3: TGCAGTGCTAGCGGGGGACCTAACAATGAGCAGTTCTTC.

This clonotype was detected a few times. The rearrangement links TRBV5-1 to TRBJ2-1; maybe TRBD1 (6 bases). V was cut by 2 bases and J by 2 bases, with 11 bases left in between. Germline V gene data show CDR1 as SGHRS and CDR2 as YFSETQ. CDR3 size: 15 residues. The chain's CDR3 is CASSFRDKTYNEQFF. The CDR3 nucleotides are TGCGCCAGCAGCTTCAGGGACAAAACCTACAATGAGCAGTTCTTC.

This chain links TRBV5-6 with TRBJ1-1, with 7 nucleotides matching TRBD1. The germline V gene has CDR1 SGHDT and CDR2 YYEEEE. This CDR3 is 16 amino acids long. V was clipped by 5 bases and J by 0 bases; unmatched bases: 10. CDR3 in amino acids: CASSMTGRGLNTEAFF. The CDR3 region has the DNA TGTGCCAGCAGTATGACAGGGAGGGGGTTGAACACTGAAGCTTTCTTT.

V is TRBV9 and J is TRBJ2-3, with D uncertain. The CDR3 is made up of 13 amino acids. Trimming removed 0 bases from V and 6 bases from J, with 8 bases in between. CDR1 is SGDLS, CDR2 YYNGEE, per germline. CDR3 coding DNA: TGTGCCAGCAGCGTAGAGGTCTGGGATACGCAGTATTTT. Protein: CASSVEVWDTQYF. Based on the CDR3 plus reference TRBV9 and TRBJ2-3, the full variable domain is DSGVTQTPKHLITATGQRVTLRCSPRSGDLSVYWYQQSLDQGLQFLIQYYNGEERAKGNILERFSAQQFPDLHSELNLSSLELGDSALYFCASSVEVWDTQYFGPGTRLTVL.

As for this clonotype: An end of the junction differs from the germline gene, which may be a read error. V and J are TRBV6-6 and TRBJ2-7; 9 nucleotides match TRBD1. CDR1 MNHNY and CDR2 SVGAGI come from the germline V gene (reference sequence). The CDR3 consists of 16 residues. The CDR3 region is CDSSTRTGTGRYEQYF. DNA of the CDR3: TGTGACAGCAGTACCCGAACCGGGACAGGGCGCTACGAGCAGTACTTC.

This rearrangement joins TRBV4-1 to TRBJ1-5, with D possibly matching TRBD1 (5 bases). V lost 2 bases and J 5 bases, leaving 19 bases between the germline ends. CDR1 is MGHRA, CDR2 YSYEKL, per germline. This CDR3 region has 17 residues. DNA for the CDR3: TGCGCCAGCAGCCAACCCCCAGGGAGGACCGGCGATCAGCCCCAGCATTTT. This sequence encodes CASSQPPGRTGDQPQHF.

This clonotype has more than one count but fewer than ten. The chain has TRBV5-1 and TRBJ2-7; 8 nucleotides agree with TRBD2. Per germline, CDR1 SGHRS and CDR2 YFSETQ. The J segment lost 4 bases and the V segment lost 1 base, leaving 10 bases of the junction unmatched. The CDR3 extends over 16 amino acids. CDR3 DNA: TGCGCCAGCAGCTTGTCTCCAGGACTAGCCGATTACGAGCAGTACTTC. It codes for CASSLSPGLADYEQYF.

This clonotype has more than one count but fewer than ten. The chain couples TRBV20-1 to TRBJ2-1, with 9 bases fitting TRBD2. Per the germline V gene, CDR1 is DFQATT and CDR2 is SNEGSKA (reference sequence). The CDR3 sequence is 15 residues long. Trimming took 6 bases from V and 5 from J; bases not matched to a gene: 11. This CDR3 is CSAPLPQRGDNEQFF. As DNA, the CDR3 is TGCAGTGCCCCCCTCCCCCAGCGGGGGGACAATGAGCAGTTCTTC.